These 5 T cell receptor beta chains originate from one sample sequenced in a study of blood T cells in healthy people across ages. Primers used in a second PCR of roughly 7 to 11 cycles were a sample-barcoded 5' primer and a J-beta primer mix. TCRdb passed the 5' RACE reads through MiXCR, listing each CDR3 protein once. Of 600,000 to 900,000 distinct CDR3 sequences in the sample, 25% to 30% were seen once. Another study also made use of these data, one on T cells of mothers and their children.

Specimen: blood. The source of these receptors is a boy younger than 18 in good health.

This sequence joins TRBV7-9 and TRBJ2-5; D is undetermined. The end of the DNA is better explained by TRBJ2-7, so the J call may be wrong. The germline V gene encodes CDR1 SEHNR and CDR2 FQNEAQ (reference sequence). This CDR3 region has 12 residues. The CDR3 region is CATNQSSYEQYF. DNA of the CDR3: TGTGCCACAAATCAGTCGTCCTACGAGCAGTACTTC.

This clonotype was counted only a few times. The chain is built from TRBV5-1 and TRBJ2-2; D is possibly TRBD1 or TRBD2 (5 bases each). V lost 3 bases and J 2 bases, leaving 11 bases between the germline ends. This CDR3 comprises 15 residues. CDR1 and CDR2 from the germline V gene are SGHRS and YFSETQ. The DNA of the CDR3 is TGCGCCAGCAGCTACGGGACGGCAAACACCGGGGAGCTGTTTTTT. This gives the protein CASSYGTANTGELFF. Variable domain in full (rest from reference TRBV5-1 and TRBJ2-2): KAGVTQTPRYLIKTRGQQVTLSCSPISGHRSVSWYQQTPGQGLQFLFEYFSETQRNKGNFPGRFSGRQFSNSRSEMNVSTLELGDSALYLCASSYGTANTGELFFGEGSRLTVL.

In its sample, this clonotype was seen once. This chain uses TRBV11-2 with TRBJ2-5, with D perhaps TRBD2 (5 bases). The closer fit of TRBJ2-7 to the DNA end suggests the J call may be wrong. The germline V gene encodes CDR1 SGHAT and CDR2 FQNNGV. There are 14 residues in the CDR3. The DNA of the CDR3 is TGTGCCAGCAGCCCCGCGGGCTCATCTAACGAGCAGTACTTC. Protein product: CASSPAGSSNEQYF.

The genes are TRBV2 and TRBJ2-1; 9 nucleotides match TRBD1. V gave up 7 bases and J gave up 13 bases; unmatched junction bases: 11. The V gene's germline CDR1 is SNHLY and CDR2 FYNNEI. This CDR3 is 13 amino acids long. This chain's CDR3 is CASKDMTGGEQFF. In DNA, the CDR3 is TGTGCCAGCAAGGACATGACAGGGGGTGAACAGTTCTTC.

This clonotype was seen only a few times. V is TRBV9 and J is TRBJ1-1, with 9 bases matching TRBD1. This CDR3 is 15 amino acids long. Per the germline V gene, CDR1 is SGDLS and CDR2 is YYNGEE. The V gene end was trimmed by 3 bases and the J gene end by 4 bases; junction bases not matched to a gene: 7. CDR3: CASSDSQGAATEAFF. DNA for the CDR3: TGTGCCAGCAGCGATTCACAGGGGGCGGCCACTGAAGCTTTCTTT.